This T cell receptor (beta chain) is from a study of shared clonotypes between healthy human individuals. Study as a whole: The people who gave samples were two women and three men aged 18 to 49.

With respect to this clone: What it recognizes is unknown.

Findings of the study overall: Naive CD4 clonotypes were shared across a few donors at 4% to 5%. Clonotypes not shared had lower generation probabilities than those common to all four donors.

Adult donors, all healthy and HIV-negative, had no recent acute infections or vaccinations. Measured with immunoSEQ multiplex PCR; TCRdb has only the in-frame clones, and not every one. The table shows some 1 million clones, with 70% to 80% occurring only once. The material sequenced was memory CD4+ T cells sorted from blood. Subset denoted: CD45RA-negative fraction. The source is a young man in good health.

CDR3 nucleotides: TGTGCCAGTAGTATTGCGGTCAATAGTCAGCCCCAGCATTTT. Protein sequence: CASSIAVNSQPQHF. The rearrangement links TRBV19 to TRBJ1-5, with no clear D. CDR3 length equals 14 residues. Trimming took off 3 bases at V and 6 bases at J, with 12 bases between the two ends. In germline, CDR1 is LNHDA, CDR2 SQIVND (reference sequence). Combining the CDR3 with reference TRBV19 and TRBJ1-5 gives the whole variable domain DGGITQSPKYLFRKEGQNVTLSCEQNLNHDAMYWYRQDPGQGLRLIYYSQIVNDFQKGDIAEGYSVSREKKESFPLTVTSAQKNPTAFYLCASSIAVNSQPQHFGDGTRLSIL.